This T cell receptor (beta chain) originates from a study of cytomegalovirus exposure and HLA in healthy donors. On this clone itself: What it binds is unknown.

The study ran its PCR with 60 Vbeta and 13 Jbeta primers. As processed by the authors: Around 9.9 million shared chains were among the 80 million or so unique TCR beta chains that a later analysis counted. Only in-frame clones appear in the TCRdb table, and some are missing; sequencing was by immunoSEQ multiplex PCR. The V and J calls and clone size come from that table; D and trimming were worked out from the DNA. The table includes about 90,000 clones, 60% to 85% detected once. Whole-study findings and limits: Links to common viral pathogens appeared, in a later analysis, for several of the most significant clusters. In vitro assays verified that three CMV-associated chains recognized CMV antigens specifically. The classifier reportedly diagnosed cytomegalovirus status with high specificity and sensitivity.

Germline V lookup: CDR1 SGHDT, CDR2 YYEEEE. CDR3 length: 14 residues. The V gene end was trimmed by 2 bases and the J gene end by 11 bases; junction bases not matched to a gene: 10. Sequenced sample: PBMCs. The TCR was taken from a middle-aged woman in good health and CMV-seropositive. The chain carries TRBV5-6 and TRBJ2-7; 10 bases map to TRBD2. CDR3 protein: CASSFGLAGEAEYF. CDR3 in DNA: TGTGCCAGCAGCTTTGGCCTAGCGGGGGAAGCAGAGTACTTC.